This T cell receptor beta chain is from a study of PD-1 blockade in classical Hodgkin lymphoma. Study context: Intravenous infusions of nivolumab 3 mg/kg reached patients every 2 weeks.

Some clones are missing from TCRdb's copy, which holds only in-frame ones; the method was immunoSEQ multiplex PCR. The table lists over 50,000 clones, approximately 81% of them singletons, with approximately 15% in the top ten. Study-level findings and limits: In CD4+ cells, TCR diversity went up significantly by C4D1, but in CD8+ cells it did not. Newly diagnosed and completely responding patients shared comparable baseline diversity. Lower baseline TCR diversity was reported for newly diagnosed patients than for healthy donors.

This clone has only one observation. Its antigen remains unidentified. No patient escaped relapse after autologous stem cell transplantation, and brentuximab vedotin exposure varied. The source of this sequence is a human donor with classical Hodgkin lymphoma. Sequencing was performed on peripheral blood mononuclear cells (PBMCs), taken at baseline.

CDR3 in amino acids: CASSVRDSPYVQPQHF. The CDR3 region has the DNA TGTGCCAGTAGTGTTAGGGACAGTCCGTATGTCCAGCCCCAGCATTTT. The genes are TRBV19 and TRBJ1-5; 7 bases align to TRBD1. V trimming: 5 bases; J trimming: 7 bases; junction bases outside the gene matches: 14. CDR1 and CDR2 from the germline V gene are LNHDA and SQIVND (reference sequence). The length of the CDR3 is 16 residues.